This T cell receptor (beta chain) came from a study of prognosis after radiotherapy for stage I lung cancer. The study's findings and limits: Tumor specificity of expanded TCR clones went undetermined. In patients receiving stereotactic body radiation therapy, unique TCR clone counts fell afterward, median about 10,000 versus 6,900.

As to this clonotype: The target antigen is unknown.

With two-round multiplex PCR, TCR beta CDR3 sequences were amplified from genomic DNA. Specific primers for each TRBV and TRBJ gene were what first-round PCR used. PCR's second round employed universal primers. From the multiplex PCR reads, TCRdb called clonotypes with MiXCR, one entry per CDR3 protein. The data show more than 15,000 distinct CDR3 sequences, 50% to 60% seen once. Per germline, CDR1 SGDLS and CDR2 YYNGEE. After removal of 6 bases from V and 2 bases from J, the junction contained 4 bases not matched to a gene. This CDR3 has 16 amino acids. The genes are TRBV9 and TRBJ2-1; TRBD2 matches at 14 bases. The clonotype originates from a donor aged 50 or older with non-small cell lung cancer. The sequencing used PBMCs, collected before or after stereotactic body radiation therapy (not recorded which). This chain's CDR3 is CASTRLAGGPYNEQFF. In nucleotides, the CDR3 is TGTGCCAGCACCCGACTAGCGGGAGGGCCCTACAATGAGCAGTTCTTC.